These 30 T cell receptor beta chains originate from one sample sequenced in a study of cytomegalovirus exposure and HLA in healthy donors. Produced via immunoSEQ multiplex PCR; TCRdb's table is partial and in-frame only. The sample lists roughly 60,000 clones, just over 90% occurring once. Material for sequencing was PBMCs. Source of these receptors: a woman aged 18-35 years in good health and CMV-seronegative.

This chain uses TRBV7-2 with TRBJ2-1; D uncertain. Germline values: CDR1 SGHTA, CDR2 FQGNSA. The CDR3 runs to 14 residues. V lost 1 base to trimming and J lost 0 bases, with 4 bases between them. The CDR3 nucleotides are TGTGCCAGCAGCTTAGGCGGCTCCTACAATGAGCAGTTCTTC. This gives the protein CASSLGGSYNEQFF.

This clone was detected once. The V and J genes are TRBV7-3 and TRBJ2-1; TRBD1 agrees at 7 bases. Germline-derived CDR1 and CDR2 are SGHTA and FQGTGA. The CDR3 covers 16 residues. Trimming at V came to 2 bases and at J to 4 bases, leaving 8 bases not matched to a gene. CDR3 loop: CASSLSPSGGYNEQFF. CDR3 sequence (DNA): TGTGCCAGCAGCTTATCACCTTCAGGGGGATACAATGAGCAGTTCTTC.

This clone was counted a few times. The rearrangement joins TRBV6-5 to TRBJ2-3; TRBD1 is a possible D gene (5 bases). CDR1 is MNHEY and CDR2 is SVGAGI in the germline V gene. The CDR3 covers 14 residues. V was shortened by 3 bases and J by 6 bases, with 13 bases between the two germline ends. This chain's CDR3 is CASSYVGPQDTQYF. CDR3 DNA sequence: TGTGCCAGCAGTTATGTGGGGCCCCAGGATACGCAGTATTTT.

V and J are TRBV19 and TRBJ2-5, with no clear D. Germline lookup yields CDR1 LNHDA and CDR2 SQIVND (reference sequence). V lost 2 bases and J 1 base, leaving 14 bases between the germline ends. This CDR3 is built from 16 residues. This CDR3 is CASSISAAAAQETQYF. Here the CDR3 DNA reads TGTGCCAGTAGTATAAGTGCGGCCGCCGCCCAAGAGACCCAGTACTTC.

The V call is TRBV4-1, the J call TRBJ1-1, with 8 bases identical to TRBD1. CDR1 MGHRA and CDR2 YSYEKL come from the germline V gene. V lost 0 bases to trimming and J lost 4 bases; unmatched junction nucleotides: 7. The CDR3 runs 16 residues. The CDR3 region is CASSQDARQGSTEAFF. The CDR3 DNA sequence: TGCGCCAGCAGCCAAGATGCCCGACAGGGGTCCACTGAAGCTTTCTTT.

The V and J genes are TRBV5-1 and TRBJ2-6, with D maybe TRBD2 (6 bases). Germline CDR1 reads SGHRS; CDR2 reads YFSETQ. V was trimmed by 4 bases and J by 3 bases, leaving 14 bases between them. The CDR3 is 16 residues long. This chain's CDR3 is CASSALAVGGANVLTF. CDR3 bases: TGCGCCAGCAGCGCCTTAGCGGTTGGTGGGGCCAACGTCCTGACTTTC.

The chain joins TRBV9 to TRBJ2-1; D is unclear. The CDR3 is made up of 15 amino acids. The germline gives CDR1 SGDLS, CDR2 YYNGEE. V was shortened by 0 bases and J by 0 bases, with 7 bases between the two germline ends. CDR3 nucleotides: TGTGCCAGCAGCGTAGCGTTCTCCTCCTACAATGAGCAGTTCTTC. Translated: CASSVAFSSYNEQFF.

The gene calls are TRBV9 and TRBJ1-2; TRBD1 agrees at 7 bases. Germline assignment: CDR1 SGDLS and CDR2 YYNGEE. CDR3 length: 13 residues. After removal of 1 base from V and 8 bases from J, the junction contained 5 bases not matched to a gene. CDR3 region: CASSVQGGRGYTF. The CDR3 nucleotides are TGTGCCAGCAGCGTACAGGGGGGTCGGGGCTACACCTTC. Together with reference TRBV9 and TRBJ1-2, the CDR3 gives the full variable domain: DSGVTQTPKHLITATGQRVTLRCSPRSGDLSVYWYQQSLDQGLQFLIQYYNGEERAKGNILERFSAQQFPDLHSELNLSSLELGDSALYFCASSVQGGRGYTFGSGTRLTVV.

This CDR3 reads CASSEELNSFGNQPQHF. CDR3 sequence (DNA): TGTGCCAGCAGTGAAGAATTGAACAGTTTCGGCAATCAGCCCCAGCATTTT. This chain links TRBV6-1 with TRBJ1-5; no firm D call. The CDR3 runs 17 residues. Trimming stripped 1 base from V and 2 bases from J, with 15 bases between. Per the germline V gene, CDR1 is MNHNS and CDR2 is SASEGT.

The chain has TRBV7-3 and TRBJ2-1; TRBD2 is a possible D gene (5 bases). Germline V gives CDR1 SGHTA, CDR2 FQGTGA. V was cut by 4 bases and J by 9 bases, with 22 bases left in between. The CDR3 covers 16 residues. The CDR3 DNA sequence: TGTGCCAGCAGCTCCATCGGGCTAACGGATCGGGGTGAGCAGTTCTTC. Amino acid sequence: CASSSIGLTDRGEQFF.

This chain joins TRBV7-2 and TRBJ1-2; 9 bases fit TRBD1. Looked up from germline, CDR1 is SGHTA and CDR2 is FQGNSA. This CDR3 region has 15 residues. The V segment lost 5 bases and the J segment 3 bases; nucleotides outside the gene matches: 7. CDR3: CASSTRTGEDYGYTF. The CDR3 DNA reads TGTGCCAGCAGCACAAGGACAGGGGAGGACTATGGCTACACCTTC.

The chain joins TRBV28 to TRBJ1-2; D gene unclear. V was pared by 5 bases and J by 2 bases, with 18 bases between. Germline-derived CDR1 and CDR2 are MDHEN and SYDVKM. The CDR3 has 16 amino acids. CDR3 protein: CASSPPSGAPNYGYTF. The CDR3 coding sequence is TGTGCCAGCAGTCCTCCCAGTGGAGCCCCCAACTATGGCTACACCTTC.

The chain uses TRBV19 and TRBJ2-1; 10 positions match TRBD2. This CDR3 contains 15 residues. Germline CDR1 and CDR2: LNHDA and SQIVND (reference sequence). V was pared by 1 base and J by 3 bases, with 0 bases of the junction left unmatched. CDR3 DNA sequence: TGTGCCAGTAGTATAGGGACTAGCGGCTACAATGAGCAGTTCTTC. Translated: CASSIGTSGYNEQFF.

The chain links TRBV27 to TRBJ1-4; TRBD1 matches 7 bases. The germline CDR1 and CDR2 sequences are MNHEY and SMNVEV (reference sequence). The CDR3 consists of 18 residues. J lost 0 bases, V lost 7 bases, and 14 bases had no gene match. The CDR3 loop is CASTDRENLIATNEKLFF. The CDR3 region has the DNA TGTGCCAGCACAGACAGGGAAAACTTAATTGCAACTAATGAAAAACTGTTTTTT.

This clone was seen only once. The chain couples TRBV6-6 to TRBJ1-2, with 7 bases lining up with TRBD1. V lost 2 bases, J lost 2 bases, and 5 bases stayed unmatched. CDR3 length equals 15 residues. The germline V gene encodes CDR1 MNHNY and CDR2 SVGAGI (reference sequence). In DNA, the CDR3 is TGTGCCAGCAGTTACGTGCAGGGACAGAACTATGGCTACACCTTC. It encodes CASSYVQGQNYGYTF.

This sequence joins TRBV7-9 and TRBJ1-3; D gene ambiguous. The CDR3 is made up of 16 amino acids. Germline V lookup: CDR1 SEHNR, CDR2 FQNEAQ (reference sequence). Deletions cut 2 bases from V and 0 bases from J, with 11 bases between. The CDR3 loop is CASSLTPSLSGNTIYF. The CDR3 DNA reads TGTGCCAGCAGCTTAACCCCGAGTCTCTCTGGAAACACCATATATTTT.

In this sample, this clone turned up a few times. J is TRBJ2-7 and V is TRBV6-5, with no clear D. This CDR3 has 12 amino acids. The V end lost 4 bases, the J end lost 5 bases, and 9 bases lay between the germline ends. Germline-derived CDR1 and CDR2 are MNHEY and SVGAGI. CDR3 sequence (DNA): TGTGCCAGCAGTTCCAGGTACAACGAGCAGTACTTC. Residues: CASSSRYNEQYF.

The J gene is TRBJ1-4, the V gene TRBV2; tentatively, D is TRBD1 (6 bases). The CDR3 extends over 14 amino acids. Trimming shortened V by 5 bases and J by 5 bases, and 12 bases separated the two germline ends. Per the germline V gene, CDR1 is SNHLY and CDR2 is FYNNEI. The CDR3 here is CASSRTEPNEKLFF. The CDR3 DNA is TGTGCCAGCAGTAGGACAGAACCAAATGAAAAACTGTTTTTT.

The gene calls are TRBV28 and TRBJ2-2; D gene uncertain. This CDR3 is 13 amino acids long. The V and J ends lost 2 bases and 2 bases respectively, with 3 bases between them. Germline-derived CDR1 and CDR2 are MDHEN and SYDVKM. CDR3 in amino acids: CASSLLNTGELFF. In DNA, the CDR3 is TGTGCCAGCAGTTTACTTAACACCGGGGAGCTGTTTTTT.

This clone was counted a few times. The chain joins TRBV7-9 to TRBJ1-1; perhaps TRBD1 as D (5 bases). CDR3 length: 16 amino acids. Trimming pared 1 base from V and 4 bases from J, leaving 16 bases between. Germline V lookup: CDR1 SEHNR, CDR2 FQNEAQ (reference sequence). Here the CDR3 DNA reads TGTGCCAGCAGCTTAGGACCCACAGGAACCGGCACTGAAGCTTTCTTT. Translating gives CASSLGPTGTGTEAFF.

V gene TRBV2 combines with J gene TRBJ2-7; 11 bases match TRBD2. The V gene's germline CDR1 is SNHLY and CDR2 FYNNEI. Unmatched junction bases numbered 4, after V lost 0 bases and J lost 6 bases. CDR3 length: 15 amino acids. The CDR3 DNA is TGTGCCAGCAGTGAAGCACTAGCGGGGGTTGGCGAGCAGTACTTC. It specifies CASSEALAGVGEQYF.

The V gene is TRBV12-1, the J gene TRBJ2-2; TRBD2 is the table's D call and was not checked against the DNA. TRBV12-1 is termed a pseudogene. The CDR3 has 16 residues. CDR3 DNA sequence: TGTGCCAGCAGCTTTGTCCCAGCGGGGAACACCGGGGAGCTGTTTTTT. Encoded protein: CASSFVPAGNTGELFF.

The chain couples TRBV19 to TRBJ1-6; D is ambiguous. The V gene lost 2 bases and the J gene lost 9 bases, with 17 bases spanning the gap. Germline CDR1 is LNHDA and CDR2 is SQIVND (reference sequence). The CDR3 is 16 amino acids. The CDR3 DNA sequence: TGTGCCAGTAGTATACAGTACGGGGTGGACCGTTCACCCCTCCACTTT. This encodes CASSIQYGVDRSPLHF.

The CDR3 bases are TGTGCCAGCAGTCCGATCCGGGACATCTATGGCTACACCTTC. This sequence encodes CASSPIRDIYGYTF. The chain links TRBV28 to TRBJ1-2; D possibly corresponds to TRBD1 (6 bases). Germline loops: CDR1 MDHEN, CDR2 SYDVKM. The V and J ends lost 5 bases and 4 bases respectively, with 14 bases between them. The CDR3 covers 14 residues.

This chain links TRBV6-6 with TRBJ1-1, with D possibly being TRBD1 (5 bases). Germline-derived CDR1 and CDR2 are MNHNY and SVGAGI (reference sequence). This CDR3 has 13 amino acids. Trimming pared 6 bases from V and 6 bases from J, leaving 14 bases between. The CDR3 nucleotides read TGTGCCAGCAGCCTATCCAGGGCAGCTGAAGCTTTCTTT. Its translation: CASSLSRAAEAFF.

This chain joins TRBV12-5 and TRBJ1-5; tentative D call: TRBD1 (6 bases). CDR1 is LGHNT, CDR2 FRNRAP, per germline. V lost 2 bases to trimming and J lost 4 bases, with 21 bases between them. The length of the CDR3 is 18 residues. The CDR3 loop reads CASGLSWGQSEVNQPQHF. CDR3 nucleotides: TGTGCTAGTGGTTTGAGCTGGGGACAATCCGAGGTAAATCAGCCCCAGCATTTT.

Details on this clone: Other DNA sequences in this specimen translate into the identical CDR3. V gene TRBV7-9 combines with J gene TRBJ1-2; no clear D gene. The V gene's germline CDR1 is SEHNR and CDR2 FQNEAQ (reference sequence). V was pared by 4 bases and J by 3 bases, with 6 bases between. The CDR3 runs 12 residues. The CDR3 region has the DNA TGTGCCAGCAGCTCAGGCGACTATGGCTACACCTTC. Translated, it gives CASSSGDYGYTF.

J is TRBJ2-3 and V is TRBV19, with D uncertain. The CDR3 consists of 12 residues. Germline CDR1 and CDR2: LNHDA and SQIVND (reference sequence). The V end lost 3 bases, the J end lost 7 bases, and 8 bases lay between the germline ends. CDR3 residues: CASSIGYNTQYF. CDR3 bases: TGTGCCAGTAGTATCGGGTACAATACGCAGTATTTT.

This rearrangement joins TRBV19 to TRBJ1-6; TRBD1 aligns across 8 bases. The germline CDR1 and CDR2 sequences are LNHDA and SQIVND (reference sequence). Losses at the gene ends were 3 bases for V and 9 bases for J; bases not matched to a gene: 4. The CDR3 is made up of 14 amino acids. CDR3 nucleotides: TGTGCCAGTAGTATTGGTACAGGGGGTTCACCCCTCCACTTT. This codes for CASSIGTGGSPLHF.

V usage is TRBV30 and J usage is TRBJ1-3; 8 bases fit TRBD1. CDR1 is GTSNPN, CDR2 SVGIG, per germline (reference sequence). The trim removed 4 bases at V and 4 bases at J, leaving 6 bases unmatched. This CDR3 has 14 amino acids. The CDR3 DNA reads TGTGCCTGGAATCAGGGGGCGCTGGGAAACACCATATATTTT. It translates to CAWNQGALGNTIYF.